This paragraph covers one T cell receptor beta chain sequence. Its antigen is unknown. Data came from immunoSEQ multiplex PCR; TCRdb stores just in-frame clones and leaves some out. The data show roughly 120,000 clones, with roughly nine tenths seen just once and nearly 0.6% held by the top ten. The sample belongs to a study of Tregs in tolerant kidney transplant recipients. Regarding the study as a whole: Few patients were studied, so findings need validation in larger groups.

In germline, CDR1 is SGDLS, CDR2 YYNGEE. V was trimmed by 0 bases and J by 4 bases, leaving 11 bases between them. The length of the CDR3 is 14 residues. This sequence originates from a human donor in good health. The chain employs TRBV9 and TRBJ2-7; TRBD1 is a possible D gene (6 bases). What was sequenced was CD4+ T cells from blood. The CDR3 is CASSVETGIYEQYF. The CDR3 DNA reads as TGTGCCAGCAGCGTAGAAACAGGGATATACGAGCAGTACTTC.